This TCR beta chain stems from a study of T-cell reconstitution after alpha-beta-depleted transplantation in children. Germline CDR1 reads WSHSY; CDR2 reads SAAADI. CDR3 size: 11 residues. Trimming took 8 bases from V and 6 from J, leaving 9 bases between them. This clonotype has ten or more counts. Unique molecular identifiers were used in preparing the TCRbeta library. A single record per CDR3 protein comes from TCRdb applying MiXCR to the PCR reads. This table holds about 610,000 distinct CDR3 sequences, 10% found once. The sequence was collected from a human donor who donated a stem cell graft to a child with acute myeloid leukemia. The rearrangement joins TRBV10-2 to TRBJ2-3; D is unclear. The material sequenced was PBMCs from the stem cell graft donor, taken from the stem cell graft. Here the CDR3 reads CASRFGDTQYF. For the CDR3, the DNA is TGCGCCAGCCGCTTTGGGGATACGCAGTATTTT.